The T cell receptor beta chain under discussion was sequenced for a study of T cell repertoires in cytomegalovirus infection. TCRdb passed the reads through MiXCR, listing each CDR3 protein once. The sample yields some 180,000 distinct CDR3 sequences, approximately 9.7% seen once. The CDR3 extends over 13 amino acids. V was shortened by 11 bases and J by 6 bases, with 19 bases between the two germline ends. Germline CDR1 LNHDA, CDR2 SQIVND (reference sequence). Material for sequencing was PBMCs. The rearrangement links TRBV19 to TRBJ1-1; weak D call: TRBD1 (6 bases). This receptor was taken from a human donor in good health (CMV status not recorded). Some clones in this sample may be carry-over from other donors' samples. The CDR3: CAARDTVSSEAFF. The CDR3 DNA is TGTGCCGCAAGGGACACAGTTTCTTCTGAAGCTTTCTTT.